The 20 T cell receptor beta chains presented below share a single source sample, sequenced in a study of blood T cell repertoires in COVID-19. Clones were sequenced by immunoSEQ multiplex PCR, and TCRdb holds only the in-frame ones, with some missing. The data show around 100,000 clones, with approximately 69% seen just once and roughly 6% held by the top ten. Sequences were obtained from peripheral blood. These receptor sequences come from a man at least 80 years old with acute or convalescent COVID-19.

The J gene is TRBJ2-5, the V gene TRBV20-1; 10 bases map to TRBD2. This CDR3 comprises 17 residues. Trimming at V came to 3 bases and at J to 0 bases, leaving 10 bases not matched to a gene. Germline CDR1 is DFQATT and CDR2 is SNEGSKA (reference sequence). CDR3 DNA sequence: TGCAGTGCTAGTATTTGGACTAGCGGACGGTACCAAGAGACCCAGTACTTC. Translation gives CSASIWTSGRYQETQYF.

This chain links TRBV27 with TRBJ2-5; TRBD2 aligns across 14 bases. After removal of 6 bases from V and 2 bases from J, the junction contained 14 bases not matched to a gene. The CDR3 runs to 19 residues. Germline lookup yields CDR1 MNHEY and CDR2 SMNVEV (reference sequence). As DNA, the CDR3 is TGTGCCAGCAGCCAACTAGGGACTAGCGGGAGTCAGGTACAAGAGACCCAGTACTTC. Protein product: CASSQLGTSGSQVQETQYF.

This sequence joins TRBV6-5 and TRBJ2-5; D is unresolved. Trimming removed 5 bases at V and 0 bases at J, with 7 bases between. Germline V gives CDR1 MNHEY, CDR2 SVGAGI. The CDR3 consists of 13 residues. The CDR3: CASSREYQETQYF. In DNA form, the CDR3 reads TGTGCCAGCAGTAGAGAGTACCAAGAGACCCAGTACTTC.

The gene calls are TRBV9 and TRBJ2-3; maybe TRBD1 (5 bases). CDR1 and CDR2 from the germline V gene are SGDLS and YYNGEE. Trimming removed 3 bases at V and 10 bases at J, with 21 bases between. This CDR3 has 15 residues. CDR3 DNA sequence: TGTGCCAGCAGCGGAACAGGCCTGTACCTAGGGGCGCAGTATTTT. Its translation: CASSGTGLYLGAQYF. The whole variable domain, filled in from reference TRBV9 and TRBJ2-3, reads DSGVTQTPKHLITATGQRVTLRCSPRSGDLSVYWYQQSLDQGLQFLIQYYNGEERAKGNILERFSAQQFPDLHSELNLSSLELGDSALYFCASSGTGLYLGAQYFGPGTRLTVL.

This clone has only a few counts. This chain connects TRBV9 to TRBJ2-1, with 7 nucleotides matching TRBD2. Germline V gene lookup returns CDR1 SGDLS and CDR2 YYNGEE. The trim removed 4 bases at V and 5 bases at J, leaving 12 bases unmatched. This CDR3 is built from 16 residues. CDR3 protein: CASSSRSSGGDNEQFF. For the CDR3, the DNA is TGTGCCAGCAGCTCCCGGAGCTCGGGGGGAGACAATGAGCAGTTCTTC. The full variable domain, rest sourced from reference TRBV9 and TRBJ2-1, is DSGVTQTPKHLITATGQRVTLRCSPRSGDLSVYWYQQSLDQGLQFLIQYYNGEERAKGNILERFSAQQFPDLHSELNLSSLELGDSALYFCASSSRSSGGDNEQFFGPGTRLTVL.

By proportion, this clone is medium-sized (0.01 to 0.1%). The chain couples TRBV5-8 to TRBJ2-2; 12 bases are shared with TRBD2. The J segment lost 5 bases and the V segment lost 5 bases, leaving 4 bases of the junction unmatched. The CDR3 consists of 15 residues. Germline lookup yields CDR1 SGHTS and CDR2 YDEGEE. DNA of the CDR3: TGTGCCAGCAGGTCGACTAGCGGGGGAACCGGGGAGCTGTTTTTT. It specifies CASRSTSGGTGELFF.

This clone appeared once. The chain uses TRBV6-5 and TRBJ2-1; D not resolved. The V gene's germline CDR1 is MNHEY and CDR2 SVGAGI. Trimming removed 3 bases from V and 0 bases from J, with 6 bases in between. This CDR3 is 14 amino acids long. The CDR3 nucleotides read TGTGCCAGCAGTTATTCTAGCTCCTACAATGAGCAGTTCTTC. The encoded protein is CASSYSSSYNEQFF.

This chain connects TRBV27 to TRBJ1-6; the match to TRBD1 covers 9 bases. V lost 1 base to trimming and J lost 10 bases; unmatched junction nucleotides: 5. CDR3 length equals 15 residues. CDR1 and CDR2 from the germline V gene are MNHEY and SMNVEV (reference sequence). The CDR3: CASSLWGQGESPLHF. Here the CDR3 DNA reads TGTGCCAGCAGTTTATGGGGACAGGGAGAGTCACCCCTCCACTTT.

In this sample, this clone turned up a few times. The CDR3 loop is CASRRDRNLYEQYF. Written as DNA, the CDR3 is TGTGCCAGCAGACGGGACAGAAATTTATACGAGCAGTACTTC. The chain combines TRBV7-9 with TRBJ2-7; 7 bases map to TRBD1. The CDR3 loop spans 14 amino acids. Germline CDR1 is SEHNR and CDR2 is FQNEAQ (reference sequence). J was trimmed by 4 bases and V by 6 bases; bases with no gene match: 9.

The genes are TRBV5-1 and TRBJ2-7; 8 bases are a match to TRBD2. Per the germline V gene, CDR1 is SGHRS and CDR2 is YFSETQ. This CDR3 contains 11 residues. J was trimmed by 13 bases and V by 4 bases; bases with no gene match: 7. DNA for the CDR3: TGCGCCAGCAGCGACCTCGGGACTAGTTACTTC. It specifies CASSDLGTSYF.

The gene calls are TRBV28 and TRBJ1-2; perhaps TRBD1 as D (5 bases). CDR1 is MDHEN, CDR2 SYDVKM, per germline. The germline V and J ends were trimmed by 8 bases and 4 bases, with 14 bases remaining between them. CDR3 length: 13 amino acids. CDR3 sequence (DNA): TGTGCCAGCCTCCAGGGCCTGGGCTATGGCTACACCTTC. Amino acids: CASLQGLGYGYTF.

V gene TRBV7-2 combines with J gene TRBJ1-3, with no clear D. In germline, CDR1 is SGHTA, CDR2 FQGNSA. The CDR3 totals 15 residues. The V end lost 1 base, the J end lost 0 bases, and 7 bases lay between the germline ends. CDR3 nucleotides: TGTGCCAGCAGCTTAGAGTTCTACTCTGGAAACACCATATATTTT. This translates into CASSLEFYSGNTIYF.

This clone was observed at least ten times. For the CDR3, the DNA is TGTGCCAGCACCCTAGCGGGAGGCCGCCGATGGTTCTTC. This gives the protein CASTLAGGRRWFF. The gene calls are TRBV28 and TRBJ2-1, with TRBD2 matching 11 bases. The length of the CDR3 is 13 residues. CDR1 and CDR2 from the germline V gene are MDHEN and SYDVKM. Unmatched junction bases numbered 11, after V lost 7 bases and J lost 15 bases.

For this clone: An end of the junction does not agree with germline; a read error may underlie this. The chain has TRBV5-1 and TRBJ2-3; the D gene is possibly TRBD2 (6 bases). This CDR3 has 17 amino acids. The germline V gene encodes CDR1 SGHRS and CDR2 YFSETQ. The CDR3 DNA is TGCGCCAGCAGCTTGGTCCCCAGAGCGGGTGGCACGGATACGCAGTATTTT. Its translation: CASSLVPRAGGTDTQYF.

CDR3 DNA: TGCGCCAGCAGCCAAGCCCTGGCGGGAGGTACCGGGGAGCTGTTTTTT. It translates to CASSQALAGGTGELFF. V gene TRBV4-3 combines with J gene TRBJ2-2, with 8 bases lining up with TRBD2. V lost 1 base and J lost 5; bases outside the gene matches: 6. The CDR3 is made up of 16 amino acids. The germline gives CDR1 LGHNA, CDR2 YSLEER.

The rearrangement links TRBV28 to TRBJ1-5; 7 bases are shared with TRBD1. This CDR3 spans 14 amino acids. The trim removed 3 bases at V and 7 bases at J, leaving 6 bases unmatched. Germline-derived CDR1 and CDR2 are MDHEN and SYDVKM. CDR3 sequence (DNA): TGTGCCAGCAGTTTTTACAGGGGAGGCCAGCCCCAGCATTTT. It translates to CASSFYRGGQPQHF. Full variable domain (missing parts from reference TRBV28 and TRBJ1-5): DVKVTQSSRYLVKRTGEKVFLECVQDMDHENMFWYRQDPGLGLRLIYFSYDVKMKEKGDIPEGYSVSREKKERFSLILESASTNQTSMYLCASSFYRGGQPQHFGDGTRLSIL.

This clone has only a few counts. The rearrangement joins TRBV11-2 to TRBJ2-1, with D maybe TRBD2 (6 bases). V dropped 1 base and J dropped 3 bases, with 7 bases sitting between them. Germline V lookup: CDR1 SGHAT, CDR2 FQNNGV. The CDR3 totals 14 residues. This CDR3 is CASSLGTIYNEQFF. The CDR3 coding sequence is TGTGCCAGCAGCTTAGGGACTATCTACAATGAGCAGTTCTTC.

The chain combines TRBV19 with TRBJ2-1, with 7 bases lining up with TRBD2. Losses at the gene ends were 10 bases for V and 3 bases for J; bases not matched to a gene: 12. Germline CDR1 is LNHDA and CDR2 is SQIVND (reference sequence). This CDR3 contains 15 residues. The DNA for the CDR3 is TGTGCCAATCCCTTCGGCGGGAGATTCTACAATGAGCAGTTCTTC. Translating it yields CANPFGGRFYNEQFF.

The table lists this clone with a few counts. This chain uses TRBV6-5 with TRBJ2-7; weak D call: TRBD2 (6 bases). The CDR3 sequence is 12 residues long. V was shortened by 5 bases and J by 3 bases, with 8 bases between the two germline ends. Germline-derived CDR1 and CDR2 are MNHEY and SVGAGI. The CDR3 bases are TGTGCCAGCAGTAACGGGGGCTACGAGCAGTACTTC. As protein: CASSNGGYEQYF.

The chain combines TRBV5-5 with TRBJ2-7; D uncertain. Trimming pared 0 bases from V and 0 bases from J, leaving 13 bases between. Germline lookup yields CDR1 SGHKS and CDR2 YYEKEE (reference sequence). CDR3 size: 16 residues. The chain's CDR3 is CASSLAPDISSYEQYF. DNA of the CDR3: TGTGCCAGCAGCTTGGCCCCCGACATATCCTCCTACGAGCAGTACTTC.